A selection of T cell receptor beta chains follows, all from one sample in a study of PD-1 blockade in classical Hodgkin lymphoma. Using immunoSEQ multiplex PCR, the repertoire was profiled, and TCRdb retains in-frame clones only, with some absent. The sample comprises about 93,000 clones, just under 80% of which are singletons, and 9.4% rests with the top ten. The sequences come from peripheral blood mononuclear cells (PBMCs), collected before the fourth cycle of nivolumab. The receptor set was obtained from a human donor with classical Hodgkin lymphoma. The CDR3 runs from the conserved cysteine through the conserved F or W. A D gene is named only where the DNA matches it firmly. Size is omitted from some rows. Given values are once, few, many or a class for expanded clones.

d_call clone_size j_call v_call cdr3_aa cdr3_nt
TRBD2 NA TRBJ2-1 TRBV11-2 CASSFTGTSGSFYNEQFF TGTGCCAGCAGCTTTACCGGGACTAGCGGGAGCTTCTACAATGAGCAGTTCTTC
TRBD1 NA TRBJ1-1 TRBV5-4 CASSLAGGNTEAFF TGTGCCAGCAGCCTCGCAGGGGGGAACACTGAAGCTTTCTTT
NA NA TRBJ1-3 TRBV27 CASSLSGSSGNTIYF TGTGCCAGCAGTTTATCGGGCAGCTCTGGAAACACCATATATTTT
NA few TRBJ1-3 TRBV11-2 CASSFSSGADFGTIYF TGTGCCAGCAGCTTTTCATCAGGGGCCGACTTTGGCACCATATATTTT
TRBD2 NA TRBJ2-5 TRBV5-1 CASSLFRRGLAGGPYVETQYF TGCGCCAGCAGCTTATTCCGGCGAGGACTAGCGGGAGGGCCGTATGTAGAGACCCAGTACTTC
TRBD1 NA TRBJ1-4 TRBV11-2 CASSSLDRATNEKLFF TGTGCCAGCAGCTCACTAGACAGGGCTACTAATGAAAAACTGTTTTTT
NA NA TRBJ1-2 TRBV6-1 CASSERDALFYGYTF TGTGCCAGCAGTGAGCGGGACGCCCTTTTCTATGGCTACACCTTC
NA NA TRBJ1-1 TRBV10-3 CAIRPSGENTEAFF TGTGCCATCAGACCCTCAGGGGAGAACACTGAAGCTTTCTTT
NA NA TRBJ2-3 TRBV2 CASTAYKIMDTQYF TGTGCCAGCACTGCCTACAAAATTATGGATACGCAGTATTTT
TRBD1 few TRBJ1-2 TRBV19 CASSIWRGQGDFNYGYTF TGTGCCAGTAGTATTTGGCGGGGACAGGGAGATTTCAACTATGGCTACACCTTC
TRBD2 NA TRBJ2-3 TRBV9 CASSVVFTAGGGTDTQYF TGTGCCAGCAGCGTAGTGTTTACGGCGGGAGGCGGTACAGATACGCAGTATTTT
TRBD2 NA TRBJ2-3 TRBV28 CASSQSTSAVADTQYF TGTGCCAGCAGCCAATCGACTAGCGCAGTGGCAGATACGCAGTATTTT
NA NA TRBJ2-7 TRBV18 CASSPIPLGASYEQYF TGTGCCAGCTCACCAATTCCGTTAGGGGCATCCTACGAGCAGTACTTC
NA NA TRBJ2-3 TRBV9 CASSALPGLNTDTQYF TGTGCCAGCAGCGCCCTGCCGGGACTCAACACAGATACGCAGTATTTT
NA NA TRBJ1-2 TRBV18 CASSPSSDYGYTF TGTGCCAGCTCACCTTCCTCAGATTATGGCTACACCTTC
NA once TRBJ2-1 TRBV6-4 CASSDLEGAVAYNEQFF TGTGCCAGCAGTGACTTGGAGGGGGCGGTTGCCTACAATGAGCAGTTCTTC
NA NA TRBJ2-1 TRBV6-6 CASNVLGEQFF TGTGCCAGCAATGTCTTGGGTGAGCAGTTCTTC
NA NA TRBJ2-1 TRBV27 CASSIGSYNEQFF TGTGCCAGCAGTATTGGGAGTTACAATGAGCAGTTCTTC
NA few TRBJ1-1 TRBV6-7 CASRGGRENTEAFF TGTGCCAGCAGAGGAGGGAGGGAAAACACTGAAGCTTTCTTT
NA few TRBJ1-3 TRBV4-1 CASSRPGHSSGNTIYF TGCGCCAGCAGCCGCCCGGGACACAGCTCTGGAAACACCATATATTTT
TRBD1 NA TRBJ1-2 TRBV9 CASSVNTGVAYGYTF TGTGCCAGCAGCGTAAACACAGGGGTAGCCTATGGCTACACCTTC
NA NA TRBJ2-3 TRBV4-1 CASSPLPFQTTDTQYF TGCGCCAGCAGCCCCCTCCCGTTCCAGACCACAGATACGCAGTATTTT
NA NA TRBJ2-5 TRBV18 CASSPVSTAKETQYF TGTGCCAGCTCGCCCGTTTCGACAGCGAAAGAGACCCAGTACTTC
NA NA TRBJ2-4 TRBV21-1 CASSKERVLAKNIQYF TGTGCCAGCAGCAAAGAGAGAGTATTAGCCAAAAACATTCAGTACTTC
TRBD2 NA TRBJ2-2 TRBV29-1 CSVGEGVNTGELFF TGCAGCGTCGGGGAGGGAGTAAACACCGGGGAGCTGTTTTTT